Listed here are 7 T cell receptor beta chains from one sample, sequenced in a study of blood T cell repertoires in COVID-19. Produced via immunoSEQ multiplex PCR; TCRdb's table is partial and in-frame only. The sample lists approximately 160,000 clones, 65% to 85% seen once, with 3.6% in the top ten. The sample taken for sequencing was PBMCs or T cells enriched from blood (not recorded which). The receptor source for this set is a woman in her 50s in a cohort exposed to, infected with or recovered from COVID-19 (not recorded which).

The rearrangement joins TRBV7-2 to TRBJ2-3; no clear D. The CDR3 length is 15 residues. Trimming removed 5 bases from V and 4 bases from J, with 16 bases in between. Per the germline V gene, CDR1 is SGHTA and CDR2 is FQGNSA. CDR3 nucleotides: TGTGCCAGCAGCCTTAGACCCTCTAGTGCAGATACGCAGTATTTT. Its translation: CASSLRPSSADTQYF.

J is TRBJ2-3 and V is TRBV5-4; 8 nucleotides agree with TRBD2. This CDR3 is built from 13 residues. The V gene end was trimmed by 3 bases and the J gene end by 5 bases; junction bases not matched to a gene: 2. Germline CDR1 and CDR2: SGHNT and YYREEE (reference sequence). CDR3 DNA: TGTGCCAGCAGCTGGCTAGCGGGAGATACGCAGTATTTT. Its protein product is CASSWLAGDTQYF.

The V gene is TRBV5-6, the J gene TRBJ2-7; 11 bases agree with TRBD2. The J segment lost 1 base and the V segment lost 0 bases, leaving 3 bases of the junction unmatched. Looked up from germline, CDR1 is SGHDT and CDR2 is YYEEEE. The CDR3 loop spans 16 amino acids. CDR3 sequence reads: CASSLVPSGGSYEQYF. The CDR3 DNA follows: TGTGCCAGCAGCTTGGTACCTAGCGGGGGGTCCTACGAGCAGTACTTC.

The V and J genes are TRBV10-3 and TRBJ1-1; 7 positions agree with TRBD1. V shed 10 bases, J shed 1 base, and the junction held 6 bases outside the gene matches. This CDR3 is built from 13 residues. Looked up from germline, CDR1 is ENHRY and CDR2 is SYGVKD. The CDR3 coding sequence is TGTGCCACCTCGGGACAGACGAACACTGAAGCTTTCTTT. Translating gives CATSGQTNTEAFF.

The chain combines TRBV5-1 with TRBJ2-1; TRBD2 might be the D (5 bases). The CDR3 spans 16 residues. V lost 1 base and J lost 6, with 17 bases in between. Germline CDR1 and CDR2: SGHRS and YFSETQ. In DNA, the CDR3 is TGCGCCAGCAGCTTGATAGGCGAGAGGGTAGGCAATGAGCAGTTCTTC. Translation: CASSLIGERVGNEQFF.

About this clone itself: At one of its ends the junction is not consistent with the germline gene, which may arise from a read error. The rearrangement joins TRBV7-7 to TRBJ2-2; 8 positions agree with TRBD1. Germline CDR1 SSHAT, CDR2 FNYEAQ (reference sequence). The CDR3 consists of 16 residues. The CDR3 coding sequence is TGTGCTAGCAGCTTGTACCAGGGGGCCGGCACCGGGGAGCTGTTTTTT. Translation gives CASSLYQGAGTGELFF.

This clone was observed once. The chain carries TRBV7-3 and TRBJ1-1; 8 nucleotides match TRBD1. V lost 5 bases, J lost 1 base, and 6 bases stayed unmatched. Germline V gene data show CDR1 as SGHTA and CDR2 as FQGTGA. CDR3 size: 15 residues. CDR3 protein: CASSTGQGANTEAFF. The CDR3 bases are TGTGCCAGCAGCACCGGACAGGGAGCGAACACTGAAGCTTTCTTT.